Many counts were recorded for the clone carrying this TCR beta chain. Its antigen is not identified. This sample was included in a study of tumor-infiltrating lymphocytes in primary liver carcinoma. Overall study context: Surgical resection was the treatment these patients received for primary liver carcinoma. Overall study results and limits: CD4+ and CD8+ repertoires could not be compared in these unsorted bulk samples.

After removal of 6 bases from V and 2 bases from J, the junction contained 4 bases not matched to a gene. Germline-derived CDR1 and CDR2 are SQVTM and ANQGSEA. The CDR3 extends over 13 amino acids. Extraction also yielded germline DNA, while blood RNA was obtained from unsorted whole blood. TCR beta cDNA came from approximately 540 ng total RNA, primed with a constant-region primer. Three nested multiplex PCR rounds, a slightly modified ARM-PCR method, built the TCR beta libraries. The first two PCR rounds used TRBV1-TRBV30 primers with a Cbeta primer, around 10 cycles each. TCRdb itself ran the multiplex PCR reads through MiXCR, one entry per CDR3 protein. The data contain under 200,000 distinct CDR3 sequences, roughly two thirds of them singletons.

The chain couples TRBV29-1 to TRBJ2-1; 7 bases fit TRBD1. The clonotype originates from a woman aged 55-70 years with primary liver carcinoma and hepatitis B virus infection. The sequencing sample was made of peripheral blood. CDR3 residues: CSVNRGPYNEQFF. The DNA of the CDR3 is TGCAGCGTCAACAGGGGTCCCTACAATGAGCAGTTCTTC.